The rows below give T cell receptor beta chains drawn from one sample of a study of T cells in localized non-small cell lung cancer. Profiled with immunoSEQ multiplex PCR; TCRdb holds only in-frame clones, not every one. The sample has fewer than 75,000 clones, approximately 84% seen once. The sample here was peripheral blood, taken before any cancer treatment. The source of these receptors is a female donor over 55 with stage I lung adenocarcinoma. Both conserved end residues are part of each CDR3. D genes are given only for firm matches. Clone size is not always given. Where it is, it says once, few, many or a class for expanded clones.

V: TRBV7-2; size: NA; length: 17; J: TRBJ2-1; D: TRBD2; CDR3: CASSPQISGSSYNEQFF; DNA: TGTGCCAGCAGCCCACAAATTAGCGGGAGCTCCTACAATGAGCAGTTCTTC
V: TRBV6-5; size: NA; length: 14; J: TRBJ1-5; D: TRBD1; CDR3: CASSPRTGDQPQHF; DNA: TGTGCCAGCAGTCCGCGGACAGGGGATCAGCCCCAGCATTTT
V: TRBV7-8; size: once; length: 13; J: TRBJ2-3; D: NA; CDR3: CASSLSITDTQYF; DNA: TGTGCCAGCAGCTTATCTATCACAGATACGCAGTATTTT
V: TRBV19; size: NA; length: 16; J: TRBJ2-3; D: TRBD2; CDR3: CASSRLTSGSTDTQYF; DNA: TGTGCCAGTAGTCGGTTAACTAGCGGAAGCACAGATACGCAGTATTTT
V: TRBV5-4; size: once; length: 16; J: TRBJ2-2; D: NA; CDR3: CASSLATRRSTGELFF; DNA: TGTGCCAGCAGCTTGGCCACCAGGCGATCAACCGGGGAGCTGTTTTTT
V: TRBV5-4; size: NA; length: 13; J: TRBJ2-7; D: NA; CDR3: CASSRDTGYEQYF; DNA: TGTGCCAGCAGCCGGGACACGGGCTACGAGCAGTACTTC
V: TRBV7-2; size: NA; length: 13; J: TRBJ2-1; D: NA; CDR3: CASSLLRMNEQFF; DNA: TGTGCCAGCAGTCTTTTAAGGATGAATGAGCAGTTCTTC
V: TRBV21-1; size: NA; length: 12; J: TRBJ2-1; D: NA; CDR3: CASSKGSHEQFF; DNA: TGTGCCAGCAGCAAAGGATCACATGAGCAGTTCTTC
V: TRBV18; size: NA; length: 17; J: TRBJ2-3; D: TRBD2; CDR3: CASSPAVGGGGTDTQYF; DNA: TGTGCCAGCTCACCTGCAGTCGGCGGGGGGGGCACAGATACGCAGTATTTT
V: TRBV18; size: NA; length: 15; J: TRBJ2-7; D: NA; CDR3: CASSLSEERNYEQYF; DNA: TGTGCCAGCTCTCTTTCGGAGGAGCGGAACTACGAGCAGTACTTC
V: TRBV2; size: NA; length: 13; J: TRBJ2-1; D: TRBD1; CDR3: CATKGQGVYEQFF; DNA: TGTGCCACAAAGGGACAGGGGGTCTATGAGCAGTTCTTC
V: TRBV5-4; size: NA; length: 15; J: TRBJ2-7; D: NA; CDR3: CASSSRERVPYEQYF; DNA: TGTGCCAGCAGCTCAAGGGAGCGGGTCCCCTACGAGCAGTACTTC
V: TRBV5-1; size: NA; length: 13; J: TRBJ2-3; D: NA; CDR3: CASSERPTDTQYF; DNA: TGCGCCAGCAGCGAGCGGCCCACAGATACGCAGTATTTT
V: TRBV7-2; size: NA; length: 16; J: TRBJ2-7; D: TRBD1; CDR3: CASSLGDRGIGYEQYF; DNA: TGTGCCAGCAGCTTAGGGGACAGGGGAATAGGCTACGAGCAGTACTTC
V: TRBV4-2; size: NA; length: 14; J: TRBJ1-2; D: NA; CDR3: CASSQEGRTYGYTF; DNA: TGTGCCAGCAGCCAAGAAGGACGGACCTATGGCTACACCTTC
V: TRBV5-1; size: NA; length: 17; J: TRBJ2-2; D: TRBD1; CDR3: CASSSDPGTGGTGELFF; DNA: TGCGCCAGCAGCTCGGACCCCGGGACAGGGGGTACCGGGGAGCTGTTTTTT
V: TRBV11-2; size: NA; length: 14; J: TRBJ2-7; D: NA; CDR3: CASSSSTLAGEQYF; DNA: TGTGCCAGCAGCTCCTCCACACTTGCGGGCGAGCAGTACTTC
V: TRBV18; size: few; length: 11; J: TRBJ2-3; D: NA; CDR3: CASPLRGTQYF; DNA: TGTGCCAGCCCTCTGAGGGGTACGCAGTATTTT
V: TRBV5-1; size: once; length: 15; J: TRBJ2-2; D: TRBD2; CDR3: CASTLLAGDTGELFF; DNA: TGCGCCAGCACCCTGCTAGCGGGGGACACCGGGGAGCTGTTTTTT
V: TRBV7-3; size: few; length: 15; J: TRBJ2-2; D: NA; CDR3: CASSLITGSNGELFF; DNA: TGTGCCAGCAGCCTTATCACAGGGTCTAACGGGGAGCTGTTTTTT
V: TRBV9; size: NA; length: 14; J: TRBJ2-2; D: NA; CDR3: CASSVGGDPGELFF; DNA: TGTGCCAGCAGCGTAGGCGGGGACCCCGGGGAGCTGTTTTTT
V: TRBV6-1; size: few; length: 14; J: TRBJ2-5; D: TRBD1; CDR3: CASRGTVFQETQYF; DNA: TGTGCCAGCAGAGGGACAGTTTTCCAAGAGACCCAGTACTTC
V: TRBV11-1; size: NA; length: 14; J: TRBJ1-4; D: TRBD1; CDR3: CASSAQGAGEKLFF; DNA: TGTGCCAGCAGCGCACAGGGGGCTGGTGAAAAACTGTTTTTT
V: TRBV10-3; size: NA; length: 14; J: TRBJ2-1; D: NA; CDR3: CAIGLAGLYNEQFF; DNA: TGTGCCATCGGGTTGGCGGGATTATACAATGAGCAGTTCTTC
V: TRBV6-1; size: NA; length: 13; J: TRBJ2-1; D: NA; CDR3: CATRDGWGNEQFF; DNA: TGTGCCACCCGGGACGGATGGGGGAATGAGCAGTTCTTC
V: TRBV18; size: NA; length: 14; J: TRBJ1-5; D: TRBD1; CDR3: CASSGTGVGQPQHF; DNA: TGTGCCAGCTCAGGGACAGGGGTTGGTCAGCCCCAGCATTTT
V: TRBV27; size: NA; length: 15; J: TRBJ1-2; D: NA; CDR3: CASTPREGSDYGYTF; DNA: TGTGCCAGCACCCCCAGGGAAGGATCAGACTATGGCTACACCTTC
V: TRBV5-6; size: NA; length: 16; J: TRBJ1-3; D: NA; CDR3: CASSLGLALSGNTIYF; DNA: TGTGCCAGCAGCTTGGGATTAGCCCTTTCTGGAAACACCATATATTTT
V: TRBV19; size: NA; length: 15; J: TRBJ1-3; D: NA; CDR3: CASKSPGTRGNTIYF; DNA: TGTGCCAGCAAGAGTCCGGGGACGCGTGGAAACACCATATATTTT
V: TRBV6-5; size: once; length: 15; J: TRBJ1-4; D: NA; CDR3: CASGVEVATNEKLFF; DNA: TGTGCCAGCGGCGTCGAAGTTGCAACTAATGAAAAACTGTTTTTT
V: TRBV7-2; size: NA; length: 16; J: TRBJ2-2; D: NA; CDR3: CASSLVRAGTSGELFF; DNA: TGTGCCAGCAGCTTAGTCCGAGCGGGGACATCCGGGGAGCTGTTTTTT
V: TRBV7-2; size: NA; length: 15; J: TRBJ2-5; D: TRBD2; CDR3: CASSFSSGIDETQYF; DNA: TGTGCCAGCAGCTTTTCTAGCGGGATTGATGAGACCCAGTACTTC
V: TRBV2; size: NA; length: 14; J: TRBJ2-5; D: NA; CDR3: CASRGAGGQETQYF; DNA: TGTGCCAGCAGGGGGGCAGGTGGGCAAGAGACCCAGTACTTC
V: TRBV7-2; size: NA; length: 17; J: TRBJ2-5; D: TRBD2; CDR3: CASSLVAGGPKGETQYF; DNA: TGTGCCAGCAGCTTAGTAGCGGGAGGGCCTAAGGGAGAGACCCAGTACTTC
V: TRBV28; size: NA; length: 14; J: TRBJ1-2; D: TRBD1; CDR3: CASSSYGTGYGYTF; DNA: TGTGCCAGCAGTTCGTACGGGACAGGCTATGGCTACACCTTC
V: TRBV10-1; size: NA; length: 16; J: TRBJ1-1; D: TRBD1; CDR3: CASSTHVGQGSTEAFF; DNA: TGCGCCAGCAGCACGCACGTCGGACAGGGCAGCACTGAAGCTTTCTTT
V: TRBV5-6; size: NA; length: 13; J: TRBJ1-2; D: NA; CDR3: CASSLASYGGYTF; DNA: TGTGCCAGCAGCTTGGCGTCGTACGGTGGCTACACCTTC
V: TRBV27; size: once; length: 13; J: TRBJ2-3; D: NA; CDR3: CASSSASTDTQYF; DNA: TGTGCCAGCAGCTCTGCGAGTACAGATACGCAGTATTTT
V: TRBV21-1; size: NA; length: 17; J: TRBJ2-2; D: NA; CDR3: CASSVNRGNWNTGELFF; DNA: TGTGCCAGCAGCGTGAACAGGGGTAATTGGAACACCGGGGAGCTGTTTTTT
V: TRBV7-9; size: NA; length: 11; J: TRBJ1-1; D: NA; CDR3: CASSLAPEAFF; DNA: TGTGCCAGCAGCCTGGCCCCTGAAGCTTTCTTT